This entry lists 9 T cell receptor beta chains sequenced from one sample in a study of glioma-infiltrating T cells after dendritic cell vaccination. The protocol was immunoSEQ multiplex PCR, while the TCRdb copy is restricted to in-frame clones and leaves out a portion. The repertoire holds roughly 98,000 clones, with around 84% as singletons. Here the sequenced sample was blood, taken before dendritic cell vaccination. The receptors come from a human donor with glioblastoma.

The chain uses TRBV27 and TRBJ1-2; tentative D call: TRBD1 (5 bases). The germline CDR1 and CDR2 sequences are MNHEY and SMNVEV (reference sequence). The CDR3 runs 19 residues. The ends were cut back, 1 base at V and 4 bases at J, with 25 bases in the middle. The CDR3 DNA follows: TGTGCCAGCAGTTTATGGTCATCGGGAGCGCTGGGGCTCCCCTATGGCTACACCTTC. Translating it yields CASSLWSSGALGLPYGYTF.

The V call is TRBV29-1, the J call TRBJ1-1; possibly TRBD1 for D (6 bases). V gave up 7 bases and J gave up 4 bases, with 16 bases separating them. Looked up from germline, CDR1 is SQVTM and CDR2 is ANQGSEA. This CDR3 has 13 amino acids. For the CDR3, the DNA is TGCAGCGCTAGGGAGGGGGTCGGCACTGAAGCTTTCTTT. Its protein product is CSAREGVGTEAFF.

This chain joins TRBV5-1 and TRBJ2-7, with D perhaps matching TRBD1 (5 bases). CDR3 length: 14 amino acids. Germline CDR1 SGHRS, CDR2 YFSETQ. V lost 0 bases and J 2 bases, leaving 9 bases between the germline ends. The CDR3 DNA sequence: TGCGCCAGCAGCTTGGTGACAGATACCTACGAGCAGTACTTC. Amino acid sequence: CASSLVTDTYEQYF. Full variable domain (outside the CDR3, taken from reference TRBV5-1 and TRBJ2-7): KAGVTQTPRYLIKTRGQQVTLSCSPISGHRSVSWYQQTPGQGLQFLFEYFSETQRNKGNFPGRFSGRQFSNSRSEMNVSTLELGDSALYLCASSLVTDTYEQYFGPGTRLTVT.

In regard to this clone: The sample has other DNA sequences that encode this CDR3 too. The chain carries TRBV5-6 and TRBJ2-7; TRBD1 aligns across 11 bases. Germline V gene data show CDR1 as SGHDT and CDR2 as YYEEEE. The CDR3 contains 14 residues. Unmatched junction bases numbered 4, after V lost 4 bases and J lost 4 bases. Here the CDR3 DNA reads TGTGCCAGCAGCCTCGGACAGGGGGCGTACGAGCAGTACTTC. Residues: CASSLGQGAYEQYF.

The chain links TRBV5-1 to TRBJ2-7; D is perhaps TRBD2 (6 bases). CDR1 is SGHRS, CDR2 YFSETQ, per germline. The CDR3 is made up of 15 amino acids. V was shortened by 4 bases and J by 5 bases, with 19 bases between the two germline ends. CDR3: CASSPPRPRDHEQYF. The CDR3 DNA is TGCGCCAGCAGCCCCCCGCGACCGCGGGACCACGAGCAGTACTTC.

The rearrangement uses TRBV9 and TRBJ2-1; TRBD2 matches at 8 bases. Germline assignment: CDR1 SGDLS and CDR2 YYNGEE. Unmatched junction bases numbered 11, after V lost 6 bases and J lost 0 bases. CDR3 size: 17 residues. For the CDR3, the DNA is TGTGCCAGCACCCGCGGGACTAGTGTAGGCTCCTACAATGAGCAGTTCTTC. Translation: CASTRGTSVGSYNEQFF.

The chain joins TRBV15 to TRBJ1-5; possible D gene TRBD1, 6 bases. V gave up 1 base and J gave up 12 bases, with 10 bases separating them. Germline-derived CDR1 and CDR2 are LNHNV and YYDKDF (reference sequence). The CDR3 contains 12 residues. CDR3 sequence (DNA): TGTGCCACCAGCAGAGCGGGGGGCGTCCAGCATTTT. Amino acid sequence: CATSRAGGVQHF.

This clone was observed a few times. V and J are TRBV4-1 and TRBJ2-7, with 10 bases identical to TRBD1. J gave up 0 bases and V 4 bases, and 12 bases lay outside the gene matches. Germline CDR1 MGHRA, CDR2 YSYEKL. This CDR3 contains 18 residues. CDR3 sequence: CASSPPGQGTFASYEQYF. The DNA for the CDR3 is TGCGCCAGCAGCCCACCGGGACAGGGGACCTTTGCCTCCTACGAGCAGTACTTC.

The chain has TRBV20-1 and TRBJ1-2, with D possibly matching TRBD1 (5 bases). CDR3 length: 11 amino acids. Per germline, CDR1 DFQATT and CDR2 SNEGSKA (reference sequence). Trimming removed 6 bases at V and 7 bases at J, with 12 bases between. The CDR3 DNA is TGCAGTGCGCCCTCAGGGCTTGGCTACACCTTC. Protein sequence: CSAPSGLGYTF.